This record looks at one TCR beta chain sequence and its context. As yet, its antigen is unknown. This sample was taken from a study of cytomegalovirus exposure and HLA in healthy donors. The CDR3 contains 14 residues. Germline CDR1 ENHRY, CDR2 SYGVKD. Trimming shortened V by 7 bases and J by 0 bases, and 12 bases separated the two germline ends. The PCR used 60 Vbeta and 13 Jbeta primers. Assay: immunoSEQ multiplex PCR; the TCRdb copy retains only in-frame clones and omits some. In the table there are some 110,000 clones, 78% of which are singletons. General study results and limits: Later analysis indicated greater clonal expansion among HLA-associated TCR beta chains than among equally common other chains. Productive rates of about 87% or about 30% were seen for most TCR beta V segments in an earlier analysis.

The TCR comes from a man younger than 45 in good health and CMV-seronegative. Specimen: PBMCs. The V call is TRBV10-3, the J call TRBJ1-2; no reliable D call. The CDR3 sequence is CAIKETPSNYGYTF. CDR3 nucleotide sequence: TGTGCCATCAAAGAGACACCGTCTAACTATGGCTACACCTTC.